The present T cell receptor (beta chain) was sequenced within a study of kidney transplant recipient with SARS-CoV-2 infection. Many counts were recorded for this clonotype. Each CDR3 protein gets one entry after TCRdb re-called the reads with MiXCR. The table has roughly 250,000 distinct CDR3 sequences, 29% seen once. The CDR3 is 16 residues long. V was cut by 6 bases and J by 4 bases, with 22 bases left in between. This clonotype was obtained from a male patient between 25 and 39 years old who had COVID-19 and was a kidney transplant recipient. Some T cells may have come from the graft donor. This specimen consisted of a blood sample, obtained at baseline and on day 111 from a kidney transplant recipient. The V gene is TRBV5-3, the J gene TRBJ1-2; D ambiguous. TRBV5-3 is classed as an ORF, of uncertain function. Here the CDR3 reads CARTFEVVRKTYGYTF. The DNA of the CDR3 is TGTGCCAGAACTTTCGAAGTGGTGAGAAAGACCTATGGCTACACCTTC.